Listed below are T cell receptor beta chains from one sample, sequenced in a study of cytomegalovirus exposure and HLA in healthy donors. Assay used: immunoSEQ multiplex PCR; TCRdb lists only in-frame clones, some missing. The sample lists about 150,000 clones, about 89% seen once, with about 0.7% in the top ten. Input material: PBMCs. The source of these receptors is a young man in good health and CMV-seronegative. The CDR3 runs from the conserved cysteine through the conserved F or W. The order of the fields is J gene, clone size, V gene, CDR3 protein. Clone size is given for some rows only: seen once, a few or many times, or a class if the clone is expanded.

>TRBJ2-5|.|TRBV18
CASTSPGDQETQYF
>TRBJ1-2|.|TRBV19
CASSLRDRDYGYTF
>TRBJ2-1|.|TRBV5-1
CASSLGLGPGYNEQFF
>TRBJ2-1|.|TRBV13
CASSYGGNSYNEQFF
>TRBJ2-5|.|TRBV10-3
CAISEGASQETQYF
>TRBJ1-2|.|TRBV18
CASSPSMVTQGAKYGYTF
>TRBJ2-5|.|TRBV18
CASCKYDRGRQQETQYF
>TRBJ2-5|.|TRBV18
CASSPRQGSETQYF
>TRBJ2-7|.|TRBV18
CASSRDRAEQYF
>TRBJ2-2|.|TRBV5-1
CASLLGGELFF
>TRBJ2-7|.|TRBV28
CASSLRGPRDEQYF
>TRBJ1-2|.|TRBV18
CASSKLTGKRPHYGYTF
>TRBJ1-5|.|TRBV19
CASSPGGSRIGNQPQHF
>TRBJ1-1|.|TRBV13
CASSLGGGTEAFF
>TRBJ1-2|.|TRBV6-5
CASSYARAPANYGYTF
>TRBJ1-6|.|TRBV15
CATSRDRTRSSYNSPLHF
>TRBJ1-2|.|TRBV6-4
CASTPTGNVIYGYTF
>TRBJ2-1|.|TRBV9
CASSVVSGRRNEQFF
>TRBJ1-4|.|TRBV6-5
CASSVQGATNEKLFF
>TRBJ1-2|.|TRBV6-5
CASSSPAQGNYGYTF
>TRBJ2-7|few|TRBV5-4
CASSIAGTYEQYF
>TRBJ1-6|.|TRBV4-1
CASSQDYQVKYNSPLHF
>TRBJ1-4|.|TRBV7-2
CASSSTGTGSVRGEKLFF
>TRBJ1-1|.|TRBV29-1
CSGRGVGTGSEAFF
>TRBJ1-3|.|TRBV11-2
CASSLDRADTIYF
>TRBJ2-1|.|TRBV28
CASSLWGGTSYNEQFF
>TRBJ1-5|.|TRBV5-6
CASSLYRFRNQPQHF
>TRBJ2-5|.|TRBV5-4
CASSSRWDRGWLEQAETQYF
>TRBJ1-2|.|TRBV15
CATSSGTGHAANYGYTF